Here is one T cell receptor (beta chain) with its context. These data belong to a study of shared clonotypes between healthy human individuals. Naive CD8 populations comprised CD45RO-negative cells positively selected for CCR7, excluding terminally differentiated effector memory CD45RA+ cells. Sequencing was performed with immunoSEQ multiplex PCR; in TCRdb, only in-frame clones are kept and a portion is missing. Here the sample spans some 2 million clones, just under 95% being singletons. This sequence originates from a man between 18 and 35 years old in good health. Sequenced: naive CD8+ T cells sorted from blood.

CDR3 residues: CASSLDTSPDTQYF. The CDR3 bases are TGTGCCAGCAGCTTAGACACCTCTCCGGATACGCAGTATTTT. The J gene is TRBJ2-3, the V gene TRBV7-3; D uncertain. From germline, CDR1 is SGHTA and CDR2 FQGTGA. V lost 2 bases and J lost 6, with 12 bases in between. There are 14 residues in the CDR3.